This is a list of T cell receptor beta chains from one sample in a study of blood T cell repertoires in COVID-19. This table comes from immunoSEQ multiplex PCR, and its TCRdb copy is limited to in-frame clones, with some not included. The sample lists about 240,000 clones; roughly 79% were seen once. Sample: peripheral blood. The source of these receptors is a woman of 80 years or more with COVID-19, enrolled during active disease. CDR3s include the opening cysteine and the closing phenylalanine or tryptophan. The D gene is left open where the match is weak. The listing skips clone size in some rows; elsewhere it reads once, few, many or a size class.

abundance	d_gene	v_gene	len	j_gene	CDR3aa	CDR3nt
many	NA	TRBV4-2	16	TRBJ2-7	CASSQEPGKSSYEQYF	TGTGCCAGCAGCCAAGAACCAGGGAAGAGCTCCTACGAGCAGTACTTC
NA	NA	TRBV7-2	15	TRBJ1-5	CASSLDWSTSQPQHF	TGTGCCAGCAGCTTAGATTGGAGTACCTCTCAGCCCCAGCATTTT
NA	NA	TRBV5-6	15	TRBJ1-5	CASSLAGRVGQPQHF	TGTGCCAGCAGCTTGGCGGGGAGGGTTGGACAGCCCCAGCATTTT
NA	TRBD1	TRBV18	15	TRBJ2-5	CASSPQGAGGETQYF	TGTGCCAGCTCTCCACAGGGGGCCGGGGGAGAGACCCAGTACTTC
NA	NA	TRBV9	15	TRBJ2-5	CASSVRSGSVETQYF	TGTGCCAGCAGCGTAAGGTCGGGGAGTGTAGAGACCCAGTACTTC
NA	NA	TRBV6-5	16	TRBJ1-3	CASSYSQGSSGNTIYF	TGTGCCAGCAGTTACTCCCAGGGGAGCTCTGGAAACACCATATATTTT
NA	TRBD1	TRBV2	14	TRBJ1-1	CASREDRGNTEAFF	TGTGCCAGCAGGGAGGACAGGGGAAATACTGAAGCTTTCTTT
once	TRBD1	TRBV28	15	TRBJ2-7	CASSSPGQGGYEQYF	TGTGCCAGCAGTTCCCCGGGACAGGGAGGATACGAGCAGTACTTC
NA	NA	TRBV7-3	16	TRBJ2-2	CASSLTGLANTGELFF	TGTGCCAGCAGCTTAACTGGCCTAGCGAACACCGGGGAGCTGTTTTTT
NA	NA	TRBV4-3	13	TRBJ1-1	CASSQIQGTEAFF	TGCGCCAGCAGCCAAATCCAGGGCACTGAAGCTTTCTTT
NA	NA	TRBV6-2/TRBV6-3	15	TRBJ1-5	CASSYSSRGGQPQHF	TGTGCCAGCAGTTACTCGAGCAGGGGAGGGCAGCCCCAGCATTTT